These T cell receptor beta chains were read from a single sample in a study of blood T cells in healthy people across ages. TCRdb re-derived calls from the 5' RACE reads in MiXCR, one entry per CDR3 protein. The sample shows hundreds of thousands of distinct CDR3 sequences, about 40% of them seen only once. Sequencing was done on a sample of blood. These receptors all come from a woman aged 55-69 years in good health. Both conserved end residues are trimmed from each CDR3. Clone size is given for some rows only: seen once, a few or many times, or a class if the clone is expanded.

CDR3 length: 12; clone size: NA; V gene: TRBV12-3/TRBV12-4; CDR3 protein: ASSFSQGGQPQH
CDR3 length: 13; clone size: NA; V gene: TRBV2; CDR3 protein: ASITNTGLAGEQF
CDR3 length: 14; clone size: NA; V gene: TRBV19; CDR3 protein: ASSTRQGGPNTEAF
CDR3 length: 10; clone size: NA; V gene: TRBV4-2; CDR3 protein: ASRDISVEQF
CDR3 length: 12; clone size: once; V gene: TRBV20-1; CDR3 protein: SAGPPGLNNEQF
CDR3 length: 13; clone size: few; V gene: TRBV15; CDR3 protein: ATSRDRQSNNEQF
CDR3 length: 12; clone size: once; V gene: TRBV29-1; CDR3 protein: SVEWAGSQETQY
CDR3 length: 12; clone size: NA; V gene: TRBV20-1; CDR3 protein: SAGGQGSSYEQY
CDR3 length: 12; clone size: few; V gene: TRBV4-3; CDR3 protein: ASSQVWGSYEQY
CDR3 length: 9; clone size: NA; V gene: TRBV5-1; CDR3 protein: ASRGFGEQY